These 23 T cell receptor beta chains share one sample of origin, sequenced in a study of T cells in Graves' hyperthyroidism and ophthalmopathy. RNA transcripts provided the source from which TCR beta CDR3 regions were amplified. Initially, a first-round RT-PCR of the TCR CDR3 employed the HTBI primer set. TCRdb reprocessed the multiplex PCR reads via MiXCR and lists one record per CDR3 protein. The top ten clones hold approximately 6.8% of a sample with around 600,000 distinct CDR3 sequences, roughly 45% of them seen once. Sequencing was performed on peripheral blood or thyroid tissue (not recorded which). These receptor sequences come from an adult man with Graves' disease, either hyperthyroidism or ophthalmopathy (not recorded which).

Ten or more counts support this clonotype. The V and J genes are TRBV15 and TRBJ1-2; maybe TRBD1 (5 bases). This CDR3 region has 15 residues. Trimming pared 2 bases from V and 4 bases from J, leaving 14 bases between. The germline CDR1 and CDR2 sequences are LNHNV and YYDKDF (reference sequence). The CDR3 region has the DNA TGTGCCACCAGCAGACCATCGGGACGGACCTATGGCTACACCTTC. Its protein is CATSRPSGRTYGYTF.

This clonotype was detected ten times or more. The chain employs TRBV10-3 and TRBJ1-5; tentative D call: TRBD1 (5 bases). Germline V gene lookup returns CDR1 ENHRY and CDR2 SYGVKD. Trimming pared 6 bases from V and 5 bases from J, leaving 14 bases between. The CDR3 totals 14 residues. CDR3 sequence (DNA): TGTGCCATCAGGGCCGGGACCGAAGATCAGCCCCAGCATTTT. Amino acids: CAIRAGTEDQPQHF.

This sequence joins TRBV7-9 and TRBJ2-7; D gene uncertain. This CDR3 spans 14 amino acids. The V end lost 6 bases, the J end lost 5 bases, and 17 bases lay between the germline ends. CDR1 and CDR2 (germline): SEHNR, FQNEAQ (reference sequence). DNA for the CDR3: TGTGCCAGCAGTTTTAACTCCTATGGGGACGAGCAGTACTTC. This sequence encodes CASSFNSYGDEQYF.

The chain employs TRBV2 and TRBJ1-2; D is unresolved. The CDR3 contains 17 residues. Trimming removed 6 bases from V and 4 bases from J, with 24 bases in between. Germline CDR1 is SNHLY and CDR2 is FYNNEI. CDR3 amino acids: CASSHQGMSMKSYGYTF. The CDR3 DNA sequence: TGTGCCAGCAGCCACCAAGGGATGTCAATGAAAAGCTATGGCTACACCTTC.

The rearrangement joins TRBV29-1 to TRBJ1-6; 10 bases fit TRBD1. The germline gives CDR1 SQVTM, CDR2 ANQGSEA. J lost 8 bases, V lost 5 bases, and 6 bases had no gene match. This CDR3 region has 14 residues. The CDR3 DNA reads as TGCAGCGTTTCGACCGGGACAGGGGATTCACCCCTCCACTTT. This codes for CSVSTGTGDSPLHF.

The chain joins TRBV19 to TRBJ1-5, with a tentative D call TRBD1 (6 bases). Trimming removed 3 bases from V and 0 bases from J, with 12 bases in between. The CDR3 runs to 16 residues. Germline CDR1 and CDR2: LNHDA and SQIVND (reference sequence). CDR3 sequence reads: CASSIRQAYSNQPQHF. The CDR3 DNA reads as TGTGCCAGTAGTATTCGACAGGCTTATAGCAATCAGCCCCAGCATTTT.

This clonotype was recorded many times. The chain combines TRBV7-8 with TRBJ2-5, with TRBD2 matching over 9 bases. This CDR3 has 15 amino acids. Looked up from germline, CDR1 is SGHVS and CDR2 is FQNEAQ. V lost 1 base, J lost 5 bases, and 5 bases stayed unmatched. CDR3 coding DNA: TGTGCCAGCAGCTTAGGCGGGGGGGCCGGGGAGACCCAGTACTTC. Translating gives CASSLGGGAGETQYF. The complete variable domain, with remaining parts taken from reference TRBV7-8 and TRBJ2-5, reads GAGVSQSPRYKVAKRGQDVALRCDPISGHVSLFWYQQALGQGPEFLTYFQNEAQLDKSGLPSDRFFAERPEGSVSTLKIQRTQQEDSAVYLCASSLGGGAGETQYFGPGTRLLVL.

This chain joins TRBV7-9 and TRBJ2-7; D may be TRBD1 or TRBD2 (7 bases each). CDR1 is SEHNR and CDR2 is FQNEAQ in the germline V gene (reference sequence). This CDR3 comprises 15 residues. V was cut by 6 bases and J by 1 base, with 16 bases left in between. CDR3 sequence: CASSTTGEGSYEQYF. The CDR3 DNA sequence: TGTGCCAGCAGTACTACAGGGGAGGGATCCTACGAGCAGTACTTC.

The CDR3 DNA is TGTGCCAGCAGCTTAAGGGGGGGCCGCACCGGGGAGCTGTTTTTT. Amino acid sequence: CASSLRGGRTGELFF. V usage is TRBV7-6 and J usage is TRBJ2-2; TRBD2 might be the D (7 bases). In germline, CDR1 is SGHVS, CDR2 FNYEAQ. CDR3 length: 15 residues. The V and J ends lost 2 bases and 4 bases respectively, with 11 bases between them. The entire variable domain, with the rest obtained from reference TRBV7-6 and TRBJ2-2, is as follows: GAGVSQSPRYKVTKRGQDVALRCDPISGHVSLYWYRQALGQGPEFLTYFNYEAQQDKSGLPNDRFSAERPEGSISTLTIQRTEQRDSAMYRCASSLRGGRTGELFFGEGSRLTVL.

This clonotype showed up just a few times. The chain carries TRBV2 and TRBJ1-2, with TRBD1 as a possible D gene (5 bases). The CDR3 has 13 residues. Germline loops: CDR1 SNHLY, CDR2 FYNNEI. V was cut by 6 bases and J by 4 bases, with 12 bases left in between. CDR3 sequence (DNA): TGTGCCAGCAGAAAATGGGGGTCCTATGGCTACACCTTC. This codes for CASRKWGSYGYTF.

The chain has TRBV7-8 and TRBJ2-3; D is perhaps TRBD2 (7 bases). This CDR3 is 15 amino acids long. Looked up from germline, CDR1 is SGHVS and CDR2 is FQNEAQ. Trimming removed 1 base at V and 5 bases at J, with 13 bases between. CDR3: CASSLGGGAKDTQYF. CDR3 nucleotide sequence: TGTGCCAGCAGCTTAGGGGGGGGCGCGAAAGATACGCAGTATTTT.

This sequence joins TRBV11-1 and TRBJ1-6, with 7 bases fitting TRBD1. Per germline, CDR1 SGHAT and CDR2 FQDESV (reference sequence). This CDR3 is 13 amino acids long. V lost 8 bases and J lost 10; bases outside the gene matches: 8. CDR3 loop: CASGNTGVSPLHF. The CDR3 DNA reads TGTGCCAGCGGAAACACAGGGGTCTCACCCCTCCACTTT.

Many counts were recorded for this clonotype. J is TRBJ2-7 and V is TRBV15; the match to TRBD1 covers 7 bases. The length of the CDR3 is 16 residues. After removal of 2 bases from V and 3 bases from J, the junction contained 10 bases not matched to a gene. Germline CDR1 and CDR2: LNHNV and YYDKDF (reference sequence). CDR3 DNA sequence: TGTGCCACCAGCAGAACATCCGGGACAGTGATCTACGAGCAGTACTTC. Amino acid sequence: CATSRTSGTVIYEQYF.

This chain links TRBV12-3 or TRBV12-4 with TRBJ2-3, with a weak D call TRBD2 (6 bases). The CDR3 consists of 12 residues. Trimming left V 6 bases short and J 10 bases short, with 14 bases between. The CDR3 bases are TGTGCCAGCAGCTTTGGACTACCAGCGCAGTATTTT. Its translation: CASSFGLPAQYF.

This chain connects TRBV12-3 or TRBV12-4 to TRBJ1-6; TRBD1 is a possible D gene (5 bases). This CDR3 comprises 15 residues. The germline V and J ends were trimmed by 7 bases and 2 bases, with 12 bases remaining between them. The CDR3 region is CASTQGFPYNSPLHF. The CDR3 bases are TGTGCCAGCACGCAGGGTTTCCCCTATAATTCACCCCTCCACTTT.

In regard to this clonotype: A much larger clone differs by one base, so this may be a read error. The chain joins TRBV29-1 to TRBJ1-4; D possibly corresponds to TRBD1 (5 bases). Deletions cut 4 bases from V and 8 bases from J, with 17 bases between. CDR1 and CDR2 (germline): SQVTM, ANQGSEA. The CDR3 contains 14 residues. The CDR3 nucleotides read TGCAGCGTTGGAGGGGCGTTCCGACGGGAAAAACTGTTTTTT. This gives the protein CSVGGAFRREKLFF.

This chain joins TRBV7-2 and TRBJ2-5, with TRBD2 identical over 7 bases. Germline V gene lookup returns CDR1 SGHTA and CDR2 FQGNSA. Losses at the gene ends were 6 bases for V and 4 bases for J; bases not matched to a gene: 11. The CDR3 is 15 amino acids. The CDR3 sequence: CASRQASSGGETQYF. CDR3 nucleotides: TGTGCCAGCAGACAAGCTTCTAGCGGAGGAGAGACCCAGTACTTC.

The CDR3 here is CATNLTGGADSGSPLHF. DNA of the CDR3: TGTGCCACCAACCTCACAGGGGGCGCAGATAGCGGTTCACCCCTCCACTTT. This chain uses TRBV24-1 with TRBJ1-6, with 9 bases fitting TRBD1. The CDR3 sequence is 17 residues long. V shed 8 bases and J 9 bases; nucleotides not matched to a gene: 16. Germline CDR1 KGHDR, CDR2 SFDVKD.

This clonotype was recorded at least ten times. The chain combines TRBV2 with TRBJ1-5, with 7 nucleotides matching TRBD1. CDR3 length: 15 residues. Germline V gives CDR1 SNHLY, CDR2 FYNNEI. With V trimmed by 5 bases and J by 5 bases, 9 bases remained unmatched. The CDR3 region is CASSTDRPYDQPQHF. In DNA form, the CDR3 reads TGTGCCAGCAGTACGGACAGGCCGTACGATCAGCCCCAGCATTTT. The full variable domain, completed using reference TRBV2 and TRBJ1-5, is EPEVTQTPSHQVTQMGQEVILRCVPISNHLYFYWYRQILGQKVEFLVSFYNNEISEKSEIFDDQFSVERPDGSNFTLKIRSTKLEDSAMYFCASSTDRPYDQPQHFGDGTRLSIL.

Written as DNA, the CDR3 is TGTGCCAGCAGCCAAGATTTGGATAACTATGGCTACACCTTC. This codes for CASSQDLDNYGYTF. The chain couples TRBV4-2 to TRBJ1-2; unclear D gene. CDR3 length: 14 residues. The V gene lost 0 bases and the J gene lost 1 base, with 6 bases spanning the gap. Germline values: CDR1 LGHNA, CDR2 YNFKEQ.

In its sample, this clonotype was seen many times. The rearrangement links TRBV10-3 to TRBJ2-7; 11 bases match TRBD1. CDR3 length equals 13 residues. Trimming cost V 3 bases and J 8 bases; bases outside gene matches: 3. Germline CDR1 reads ENHRY; CDR2 reads SYGVKD. CDR3 coding DNA: TGTGCCATCAGTGAAGGACAGGGGGCCCAGCAGTACTTC. It yields the protein CAISEGQGAQQYF.

The V call is TRBV7-2, the J call TRBJ1-2; a weak D match, TRBD1 (6 bases). The V gene lost 9 bases and the J gene lost 4 bases, with 21 bases spanning the gap. Germline values: CDR1 SGHTA, CDR2 FQGNSA. The CDR3 spans 15 residues. The CDR3 here is CASSIVEDSSYGYTF. The CDR3 DNA sequence: TGTGCCAGTAGTATAGTGGAGGACAGCTCCTATGGCTACACCTTC.

The CDR3 sequence: CASSFPVGVNTEAFF. The CDR3 DNA reads TGTGCCAGCAGTTTCCCCGTCGGGGTCAACACTGAAGCTTTCTTT. The rearrangement uses TRBV12-3 or TRBV12-4 and TRBJ1-1; no definite D call. Deletions cut 3 bases from V and 2 bases from J, with 13 bases between. The CDR3 covers 15 residues.